A single sample is the source of the 23 T cell receptor beta chains below, sequenced in a study of CD8+ T cells in alopecia areata. Once RNA had been extracted, it was reverse transcribed into cDNA to act as the sequencing template. Repertoires were generated with immunoSEQ multiplex PCR, while TCRdb's copy carries only in-frame clones and drops some. The table includes approximately 180,000 clones, approximately 59% detected once. Material: CD4+ T cells sorted from blood, obtained at week 0. The source of these receptors is a human donor with alopecia areata.

CDR3 residues: CSVFDRNQAKNIQYF. CDR3 in DNA: TGCAGCGTGTTCGACAGGAACCAGGCCAAAAACATTCAGTACTTC. V gene TRBV29-1 combines with J gene TRBJ2-4; TRBD1 might be the D (6 bases). From germline, CDR1 is SQVTM and CDR2 ANQGSEA. The CDR3 contains 15 residues. V gave up 6 bases and J gave up 1 base, with 16 bases separating them.

The table lists this clone with a few counts. V gene TRBV6-6 combines with J gene TRBJ2-4; D might be TRBD1 or TRBD2, each matching 5 bases. Trimming took off 8 bases at V and 1 base at J, with 12 bases between the two ends. There are 14 residues in the CDR3. Germline assignment: CDR1 MNHNY and CDR2 SVGAGI (reference sequence). The chain's CDR3 is CASLEGYAKNIQYF. The CDR3 nucleotides are TGTGCCAGCTTAGAGGGGTACGCCAAAAACATTCAGTACTTC.

This chain connects TRBV27 to TRBJ1-4; 7 bases are a match to TRBD1. The J segment lost 7 bases and the V segment lost 5 bases, leaving 13 bases of the junction unmatched. Looked up from germline, CDR1 is MNHEY and CDR2 is SMNVEV (reference sequence). The CDR3 is 16 residues long. CDR3 region: CASSIRPGQSSEKLFF. The CDR3 coding sequence is TGTGCCAGCAGTATCCGTCCGGGACAGAGTAGTGAAAAACTGTTTTTT.

This chain connects TRBV25-1 to TRBJ1-6; D is possibly TRBD1 (5 bases). The ends were cut back, 1 base at V and 8 bases at J, with 15 bases in the middle. The CDR3 covers 16 residues. The germline V gene encodes CDR1 MGHDK and CDR2 SYGVNS. CDR3 residues: CASSESGYRGHSPLHF. The CDR3 nucleotides are TGTGCCAGCAGTGAATCAGGGTATCGGGGCCATTCACCCCTCCACTTT.

CDR3 region: CASSQEGLGTGPLHF. The CDR3 bases are TGCGCCAGCAGCCAAGAGGGGCTTGGTACGGGTCCCCTCCACTTT. This chain joins TRBV4-1 and TRBJ1-6, with D tentatively TRBD1 (5 bases). The germline V gene has CDR1 MGHRA and CDR2 YSYEKL. There are 15 residues in the CDR3. V was pared by 0 bases and J by 13 bases, with 16 bases between.

This sequence joins TRBV5-6 and TRBJ2-2; D might be TRBD1 (6 bases). The CDR3 length is 15 residues. Trimming took 0 bases from V and 4 from J, leaving 10 bases between them. Germline CDR1 SGHDT, CDR2 YYEEEE. The CDR3 region is CASSLAQGSTGELFF. The CDR3 DNA is TGTGCCAGCAGCTTGGCTCAGGGGTCCACCGGGGAGCTGTTTTTT.

The chain employs TRBV19 and TRBJ2-1; no reliable D call. Deletions cut 7 bases from V and 0 bases from J, with 22 bases between. Per germline, CDR1 LNHDA and CDR2 SQIVND (reference sequence). This CDR3 contains 18 residues. The CDR3 coding sequence is TGTGCCAGTACCCAAGATCGGATGGCCCGAAGCTCCTACAATGAGCAGTTCTTC. This encodes CASTQDRMARSSYNEQFF.

V gene TRBV5-1 combines with J gene TRBJ2-3; possibly TRBD2 for D (6 bases). CDR1 is SGHRS, CDR2 YFSETQ, per germline. Trimming cost V 3 bases and J 2 bases, with 10 bases left between them. The CDR3 totals 14 residues. CDR3 nucleotide sequence: TGCGCCAGCAGCTCCGGGGGAAACACAGATACGCAGTATTTT. It yields the protein CASSSGGNTDTQYF.

The table lists this clone with a few counts. This rearrangement joins TRBV4-1 to TRBJ2-5, with D possibly being TRBD2 (6 bases). The CDR3 contains 16 residues. V was pared by 1 base and J by 1 base, with 13 bases between. Germline V lookup: CDR1 MGHRA, CDR2 YSYEKL. The CDR3 DNA reads as TGCGCCAGCAGCCAAGTTGCGGGGCGCGCCCAAGAGACCCAGTACTTC. Its protein is CASSQVAGRAQETQYF.

In this sample, this clone turned up many times. For the CDR3, the DNA is TGTGCCAGCAGTGATGAGTATGAGCAGTTCTTC. Translating it yields CASSDEYEQFF. The J gene is TRBJ2-1, the V gene TRBV2; no definite D call. Germline V gene data show CDR1 as SNHLY and CDR2 as FYNNEI. This CDR3 spans 11 amino acids. V gave up 3 bases and J gave up 8 bases, with 5 bases separating them.

V and J are TRBV5-1 and TRBJ1-2; TRBD1 matches 9 bases. There are 13 residues in the CDR3. J lost 8 bases, V lost 7 bases, and 9 bases had no gene match. Germline V gene lookup returns CDR1 SGHRS and CDR2 YFSETQ. CDR3 sequence: CASRGQGLLGYTF. CDR3 sequence (DNA): TGCGCCAGCCGCGGACAGGGGCTATTAGGCTACACCTTC.

J is TRBJ2-2 and V is TRBV27; tentative D call: TRBD1 (6 bases). In germline, CDR1 is MNHEY, CDR2 SMNVEV (reference sequence). V was cut by 11 bases and J by 5 bases, with 12 bases left in between. There are 12 residues in the CDR3. Written as DNA, the CDR3 is TGTGCCGTCTGGGGGCAGACCGGGGAGCTGTTTTTT. Translation: CAVWGQTGELFF.

The chain couples TRBV7-3 to TRBJ2-3, with TRBD2 identical over 7 bases. Germline CDR1 SGHTA, CDR2 FQGTGA. V lost 5 bases, J lost 0 bases, and 5 bases stayed unmatched. The CDR3 runs 15 residues. The CDR3 sequence is CASSPERGSTDTQYF. DNA of the CDR3: TGTGCCAGCAGCCCGGAGCGGGGTAGCACAGATACGCAGTATTTT.

This clone was seen only once. The V and J genes are TRBV29-1 and TRBJ2-1; 14 bases are shared with TRBD2. The junction had 7 bases not matched to a gene; V was cut back by 6 bases and J by 6 bases. This CDR3 is 15 amino acids long. Germline loops: CDR1 SQVTM, CDR2 ANQGSEA. CDR3 sequence: CSVLGTSGGSNEQFF. The CDR3 DNA reads TGCAGCGTCCTCGGGACTAGCGGGGGTAGCAATGAGCAGTTCTTC.

The chain is built from TRBV30 and TRBJ2-5, with D tentatively TRBD2 (6 bases). This CDR3 has 12 amino acids. Germline V lookup: CDR1 GTSNPN, CDR2 SVGIG (reference sequence). V was shortened by 3 bases and J by 5 bases, with 10 bases between the two germline ends. CDR3: CAWSTSFETQYF. For the CDR3, the DNA is TGTGCCTGGAGCACTAGCTTCGAGACCCAGTACTTC. The complete variable domain, with remaining parts taken from reference TRBV30 and TRBJ2-5, reads SQTIHQWPATLVQPVGSPLSLECTVEGTSNPNLYWYRQAAGRGLQLLFYSVGIGQISSEVPQNLSASRPQDRQFILSSKKLLLSDSGFYLCAWSTSFETQYFGPGTRLLVL.

The V gene is TRBV4-2, the J gene TRBJ2-5, with 8 bases matching TRBD2. Trimming removed 0 bases from V and 2 bases from J; junction bases left unmatched: 5. The V gene's germline CDR1 is LGHNA and CDR2 YNFKEQ. There are 16 residues in the CDR3. Here the CDR3 DNA reads TGTGCCAGCAGCCAAGATCTAAGCGGGGGTCAAGAGACCCAGTACTTC. Residues: CASSQDLSGGQETQYF.

The rearrangement joins TRBV5-4 to TRBJ1-1, with 7 positions matching TRBD1. J was trimmed by 0 bases and V by 4 bases; bases with no gene match: 6. The CDR3 consists of 15 residues. Germline V gives CDR1 SGHNT, CDR2 YYREEE (reference sequence). The CDR3, as DNA: TGTGCCAGCAGCCCACCGACAGGGTTGAACACTGAAGCTTTCTTT. Translation: CASSPPTGLNTEAFF. The entire variable domain, with the rest obtained from reference TRBV5-4 and TRBJ1-1, is as follows: ETGVTQSPTHLIKTRGQQVTLRCSSQSGHNTVSWYQQALGQGPQFIFQYYREEENGRGNFPPRFSGLQFPNYSSELNVNALELDDSALYLCASSPPTGLNTEAFFGQGTRLTVV.

V gene TRBV7-6 combines with J gene TRBJ1-6; TRBD1 matches 7 bases. This CDR3 has 15 amino acids. CDR1 is SGHVS and CDR2 is FNYEAQ in the germline V gene. Trimming at V came to 5 bases and at J to 6 bases, leaving 7 bases not matched to a gene. The CDR3 region is CASSASGTANSPLHF. CDR3 DNA sequence: TGTGCCAGCAGCGCCTCCGGGACAGCTAATTCACCCCTCCACTTT.

V and J are TRBV13 and TRBJ2-5; D not certain. Trimming stripped 5 bases from V and 5 bases from J, with 12 bases between. Per germline, CDR1 PRHDT and CDR2 FYEKMQ (reference sequence). The CDR3 is 13 amino acids. CDR3 in DNA: TGTGCCAGCAGCCCTACGGCCGGGGAGACCCAGTACTTC. Translation gives CASSPTAGETQYF.

The rearrangement uses TRBV5-6 and TRBJ1-2; D is uncertain. V lost 1 base and J 8 bases, leaving 6 bases between the germline ends. The CDR3 has 11 amino acids. The germline CDR1 and CDR2 sequences are SGHDT and YYEEEE. The CDR3 DNA reads as TGTGCCAGCAGCTTGCGGGCCGGCTACACCTTC. Translation: CASSLRAGYTF.

The rearrangement links TRBV7-9 to TRBJ1-2; unclear D gene. Deletions cut 1 base from V and 3 bases from J, with 6 bases between. The CDR3 runs to 13 residues. CDR1 and CDR2 from the germline V gene are SEHNR and FQNEAQ (reference sequence). CDR3 in DNA: TGTGCCAGCAGCTTAGAGTGGGACTATGGCTACACCTTC. The encoded protein is CASSLEWDYGYTF.

The V and J genes are TRBV25-1 and TRBJ1-6; 9 nucleotides line up with TRBD1. The length of the CDR3 is 13 residues. The V segment lost 6 bases and the J segment 8 bases; nucleotides outside the gene matches: 2. Germline loops: CDR1 MGHDK, CDR2 SYGVNS. CDR3 protein: CASSRTGDSPLHF. CDR3 bases: TGTGCCAGCAGCCGGACAGGGGATTCACCCCTCCACTTT. Together with reference TRBV25-1 and TRBJ1-6, the CDR3 gives the full variable domain: EADIYQTPRYLVIGTGKKITLECSQTMGHDKMYWYQQDPGMELHLIHYSYGVNSTEKGDLSSESTVSRIRTEHFPLTLESARPSHTSQYLCASSRTGDSPLHFGNGTRLTVT.

The V gene is TRBV18, the J gene TRBJ1-5; D is uncertain. Germline CDR1 KGHSH, CDR2 LQKENI. V lost 3 bases and J 2 bases, leaving 8 bases between the germline ends. The length of the CDR3 is 14 residues. In DNA form, the CDR3 reads TGTGCCAGCTCACCCGGGGTTGGCAATCAGCCCCAGCATTTT. Amino acid sequence: CASSPGVGNQPQHF.